This T cell receptor (beta chain) was obtained from a study of cytomegalovirus exposure and HLA in healthy donors. Study-wide background: Tens of millions of unique TCRs from HLA-typed donors were held in an early release of data. Whole-study findings and limits: Later on, an analysis tied approximately 17,000 TCR beta sequences to HLA alleles at 0.05 false discovery rate. The study designated over 150 TCR beta chains cytomegalovirus-associated. It was assumed in the presence/absence analyses that sequencing depth was roughly uniform across donors.

Turning to this clone: Its specificity is unknown.

The PCR employed 60 Vbeta primers together with 13 Jbeta primers. Only in-frame clones appear in the TCRdb table, and some are missing; sequencing was by immunoSEQ multiplex PCR. The sample has approximately 200,000 clones, around three quarters seen once. Germline V gives CDR1 SGHTA, CDR2 FQGNSA. The CDR3 runs 15 residues. Between the trimmed V and J ends, which lost 2 bases and 3 bases, there was a span of 14 bases. This clonotype was obtained from a man aged 40-49 years in good health and CMV-seronegative. Sequencing input: PBMCs. The chain links TRBV7-2 to TRBJ2-7, with D possibly matching TRBD2 (6 bases). The CDR3 region has the DNA TGTGCCAGCAGCTTATCATCGGACTACTTCTACGAGCAGTACTTC. Translated, it gives CASSLSSDYFYEQYF.